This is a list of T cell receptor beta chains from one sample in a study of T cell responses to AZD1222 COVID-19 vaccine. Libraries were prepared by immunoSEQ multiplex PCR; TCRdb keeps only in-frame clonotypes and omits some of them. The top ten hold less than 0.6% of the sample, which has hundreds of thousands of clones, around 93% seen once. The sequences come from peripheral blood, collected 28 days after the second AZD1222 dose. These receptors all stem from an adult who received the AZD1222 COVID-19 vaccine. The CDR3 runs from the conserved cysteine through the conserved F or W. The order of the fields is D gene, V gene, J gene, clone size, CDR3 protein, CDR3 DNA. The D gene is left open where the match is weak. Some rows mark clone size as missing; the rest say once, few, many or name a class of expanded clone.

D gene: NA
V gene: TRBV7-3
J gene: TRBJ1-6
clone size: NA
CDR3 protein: CASSSLIMIGGSPLHF
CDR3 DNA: TGTGCCAGCAGCTCCCTTATTATGATAGGCGGTTCACCCCTCCACTTT

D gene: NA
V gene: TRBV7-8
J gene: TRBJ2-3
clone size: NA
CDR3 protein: CASSSQGADTQYF
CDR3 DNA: TGTGCCAGCAGCTCCCAGGGCGCAGATACGCAGTATTTT

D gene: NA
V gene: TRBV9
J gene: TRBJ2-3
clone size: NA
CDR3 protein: CASSVGTKVTDTQYF
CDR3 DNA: TGTGCCAGCAGCGTAGGTACTAAAGTCACAGATACGCAGTATTTT

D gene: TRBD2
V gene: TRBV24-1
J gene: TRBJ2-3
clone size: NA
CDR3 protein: CATEPGLAGATDTQYF
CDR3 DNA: TGTGCCACCGAGCCGGGACTAGCGGGGGCCACAGATACGCAGTATTTT

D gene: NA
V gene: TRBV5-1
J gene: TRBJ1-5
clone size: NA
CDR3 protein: CASSPDSNQPQHF
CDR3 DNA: TGCGCCAGCAGCCCGGATAGCAATCAGCCCCAGCATTTT

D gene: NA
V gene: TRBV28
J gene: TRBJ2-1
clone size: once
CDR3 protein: CASSAQGIEQFF
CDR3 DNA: TGTGCCAGCAGTGCCCAGGGGATTGAGCAGTTCTTC

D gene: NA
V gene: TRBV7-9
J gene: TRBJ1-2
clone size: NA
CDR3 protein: CASSFQSLGPYGYTF
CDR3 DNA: TGTGCCAGCAGCTTTCAGTCATTGGGTCCCTATGGCTACACCTTC

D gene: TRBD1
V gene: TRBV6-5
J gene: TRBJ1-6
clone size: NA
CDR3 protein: CASSYGGRGRDSPLHF
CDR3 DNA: TGTGCCAGCAGTTACGGAGGCAGGGGGCGAGATTCACCCCTCCACTTT

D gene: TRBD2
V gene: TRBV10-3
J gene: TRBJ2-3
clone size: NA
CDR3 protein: CAISGLAGGVTDTQYF
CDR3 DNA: TGTGCCATCAGTGGGCTAGCGGGGGGAGTCACAGATACGCAGTATTTT

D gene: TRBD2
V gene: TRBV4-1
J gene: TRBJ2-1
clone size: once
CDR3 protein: CASSQGGRAYNEQFF
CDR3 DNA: TGCGCCAGCAGCCAAGGCGGGAGGGCTTACAATGAGCAGTTCTTC

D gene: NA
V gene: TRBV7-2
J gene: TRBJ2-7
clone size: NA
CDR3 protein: CASSPAPGTYEQYF
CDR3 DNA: TGTGCCAGCAGCCCAGCCCCGGGGACCTACGAGCAGTACTTC

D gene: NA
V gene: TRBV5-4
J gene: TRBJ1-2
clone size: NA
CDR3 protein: CASRTELGGYTF
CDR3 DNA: TGTGCCAGCAGGACAGAGTTAGGTGGCTACACCTTC

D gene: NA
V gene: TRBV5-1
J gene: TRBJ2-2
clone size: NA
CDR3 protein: CASSLVAGGTGELFF
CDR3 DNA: TGCGCCAGCAGCTTGGTGGCAGGGGGGACCGGGGAGCTGTTTTTT

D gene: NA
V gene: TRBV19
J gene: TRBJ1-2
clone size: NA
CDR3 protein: CASSIDGRGFLGGLRDTSYGYTF
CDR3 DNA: TGTGCCAGTAGTATAGACGGCAGGGGTTTCTTAGGGGGACTCCGAGACACCTCCTATGGCTACACCTTC

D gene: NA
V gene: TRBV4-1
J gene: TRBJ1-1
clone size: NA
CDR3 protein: CASSQALGRDTEAFF
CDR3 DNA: TGCGCCAGCAGCCAAGCGTTGGGCCGGGACACTGAAGCTTTCTTT

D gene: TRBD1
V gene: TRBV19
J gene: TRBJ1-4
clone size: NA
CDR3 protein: CASSPLGGTGPHEKLFF
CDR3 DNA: TGTGCCAGTAGTCCTCTTGGGGGGACAGGGCCGCATGAAAAACTGTTTTTT

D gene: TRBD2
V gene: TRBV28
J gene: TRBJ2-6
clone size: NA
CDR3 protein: CASSPRYKGGPPGANVLTF
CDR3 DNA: TGTGCCAGCAGCCCAAGGTATAAGGGAGGGCCACCTGGGGCCAACGTCCTGACTTTC

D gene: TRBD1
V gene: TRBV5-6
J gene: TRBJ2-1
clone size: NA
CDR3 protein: CASSRTGVDNEQFF
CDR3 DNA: TGTGCCAGCAGCCGGACAGGGGTTGACAATGAGCAGTTCTTC

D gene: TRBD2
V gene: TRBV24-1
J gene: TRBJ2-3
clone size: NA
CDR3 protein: CATSGNGRWDTQYF
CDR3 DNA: TGTGCCACCAGTGGTAACGGGAGGTGGGATACGCAGTATTTT

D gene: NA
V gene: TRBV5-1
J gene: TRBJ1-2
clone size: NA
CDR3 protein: CASSSDRRYGYTF
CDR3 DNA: TGCGCCAGCAGCTCCGACAGGAGATATGGCTACACCTTC

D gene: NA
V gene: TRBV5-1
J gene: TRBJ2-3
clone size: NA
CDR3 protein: CASSLSYLDPGHQYF
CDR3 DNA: TGCGCCAGCAGCTTGTCCTATCTAGATCCCGGGCATCAGTATTTT

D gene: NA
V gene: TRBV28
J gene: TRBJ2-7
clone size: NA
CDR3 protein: CASSITGEQYF
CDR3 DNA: TGTGCCAGCAGTATAACAGGGGAGCAGTACTTC

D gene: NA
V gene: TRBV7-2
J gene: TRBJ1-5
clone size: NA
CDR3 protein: CANQGTLNQPQHF
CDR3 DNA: TGTGCAAACCAAGGGACTCTCAATCAGCCCCAGCATTTT

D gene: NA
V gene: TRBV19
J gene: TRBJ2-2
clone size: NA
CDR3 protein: CASSIPYSAAGELFF
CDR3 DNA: TGTGCCAGTAGTATCCCCTACAGTGCGGCCGGGGAGCTGTTTTTT

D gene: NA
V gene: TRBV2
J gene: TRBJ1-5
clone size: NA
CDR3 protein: CASTQWREQPQHF
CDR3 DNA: TGTGCCAGCACCCAATGGCGAGAACAGCCCCAGCATTTT

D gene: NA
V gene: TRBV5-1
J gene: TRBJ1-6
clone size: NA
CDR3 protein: CASSLAGFSPLHF
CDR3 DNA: TGCGCCAGCAGCTTGGCCGGGTTTTCACCCCTCCACTTT

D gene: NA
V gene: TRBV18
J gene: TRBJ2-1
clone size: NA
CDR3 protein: CASSPPGANEQFF
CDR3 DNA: TGTGCCAGCTCACCACCGGGAGCCAATGAGCAGTTCTTC

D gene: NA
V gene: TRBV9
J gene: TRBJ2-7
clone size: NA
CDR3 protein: CASSPLAYTYEQYF
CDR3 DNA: TGTGCCAGCAGCCCCCTAGCGTATACCTACGAGCAGTACTTC

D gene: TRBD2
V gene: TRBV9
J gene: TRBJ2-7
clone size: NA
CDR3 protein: CASSVDGGGAHEQYF
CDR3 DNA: TGTGCCAGCAGCGTAGATGGCGGGGGGGCCCACGAGCAGTACTTC

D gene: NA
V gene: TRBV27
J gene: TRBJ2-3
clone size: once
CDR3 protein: CASSFGGLSTDTQYF
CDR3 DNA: TGTGCCAGCAGCTTCGGGGGACTCTCCACAGATACGCAGTATTTT

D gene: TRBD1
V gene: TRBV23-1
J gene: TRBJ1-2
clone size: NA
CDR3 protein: CASSPKRDRGDYYGYTF
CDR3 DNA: TGCGCCAGCAGTCCAAAAAGGGACAGGGGCGACTACTATGGCTACACCTTC

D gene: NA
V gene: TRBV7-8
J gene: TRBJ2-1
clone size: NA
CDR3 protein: CASSLSNGNEQFF
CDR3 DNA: TGTGCCAGCAGCTTGAGCAATGGCAATGAGCAGTTCTTC

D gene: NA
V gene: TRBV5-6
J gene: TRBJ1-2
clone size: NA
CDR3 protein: CASSFFRANYGYTF
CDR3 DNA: TGTGCCAGCAGCTTTTTCCGGGCTAACTATGGCTACACCTTC

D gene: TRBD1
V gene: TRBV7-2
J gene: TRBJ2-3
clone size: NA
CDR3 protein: CASSLTGTGRTDTQYF
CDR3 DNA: TGTGCCAGCAGCCTTACCGGGACAGGGCGCACAGATACGCAGTATTTT

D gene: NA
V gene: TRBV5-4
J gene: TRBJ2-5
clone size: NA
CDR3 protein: CASSPWTVTQETQYF
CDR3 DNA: TGTGCCAGCAGCCCCTGGACAGTAACTCAAGAGACCCAGTACTTC

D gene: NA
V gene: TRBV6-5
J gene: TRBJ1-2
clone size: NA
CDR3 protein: CASFKDAGAKYGYTF
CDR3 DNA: TGTGCCAGCTTTAAAGATGCCGGGGCGAAGTATGGCTACACCTTC

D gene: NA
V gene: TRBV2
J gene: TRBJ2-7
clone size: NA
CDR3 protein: CASSGLTGTTYEQYF
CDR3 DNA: TGTGCCAGCAGTGGTCTGACGGGGACCACCTACGAGCAGTACTTC

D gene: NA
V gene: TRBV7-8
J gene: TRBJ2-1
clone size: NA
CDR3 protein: CASSITGDNEQFF
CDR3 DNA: TGTGCCAGCAGCATAACCGGGGACAATGAGCAGTTCTTC

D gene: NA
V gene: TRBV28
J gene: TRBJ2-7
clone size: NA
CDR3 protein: CASRKGIRGPPEQYF
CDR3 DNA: TGTGCCAGCAGGAAAGGCATCCGGGGGCCCCCCGAGCAGTACTTC

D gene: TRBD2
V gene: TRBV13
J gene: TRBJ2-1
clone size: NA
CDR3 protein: CASSLGGGRARDEQFF
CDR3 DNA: TGTGCCAGCAGCTTAGGGGGCGGGAGGGCTAGAGATGAGCAGTTCTTC

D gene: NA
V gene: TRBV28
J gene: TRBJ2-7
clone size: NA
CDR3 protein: CASTGEVADEQYF
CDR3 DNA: TGTGCCAGCACCGGGGAGGTAGCAGACGAGCAGTACTTC

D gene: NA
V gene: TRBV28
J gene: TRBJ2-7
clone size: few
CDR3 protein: CASRRAGGSLYEQYF
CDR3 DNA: TGTGCCAGCCGGCGGGCTGGCGGGTCCCTTTACGAGCAGTACTTC

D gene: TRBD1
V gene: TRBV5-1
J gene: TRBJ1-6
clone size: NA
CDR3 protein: CASSIPTGVNSPLHF
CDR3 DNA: TGCGCCAGCAGCATCCCGACAGGGGTCAATTCACCCCTCCACTTT

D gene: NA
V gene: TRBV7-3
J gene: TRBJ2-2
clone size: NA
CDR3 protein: CASSLWGPNTGELFF
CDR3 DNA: TGTGCCAGCAGCTTATGGGGACCGAACACCGGGGAGCTGTTTTTT

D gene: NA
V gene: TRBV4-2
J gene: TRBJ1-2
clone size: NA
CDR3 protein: CASSQSGGYTF
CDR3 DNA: TGTGCCAGCAGCCAATCGGGAGGCTACACCTTC

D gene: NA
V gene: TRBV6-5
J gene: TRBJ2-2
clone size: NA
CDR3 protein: CASSYSGSTGELFF
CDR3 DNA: TGTGCCAGCAGTTACTCAGGAAGTACCGGGGAGCTGTTTTTT

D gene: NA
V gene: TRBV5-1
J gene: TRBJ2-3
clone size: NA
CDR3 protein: CASSQGGHETDTQYF
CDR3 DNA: TGCGCCAGCAGCCAGGGGGGCCATGAAACAGATACGCAGTATTTT

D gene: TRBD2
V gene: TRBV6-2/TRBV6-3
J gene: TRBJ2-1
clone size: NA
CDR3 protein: CASSYSIGSGREFF
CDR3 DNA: TGTGCCAGCAGTTACTCGATAGGAAGCGGGAGGGAGTTCTTC

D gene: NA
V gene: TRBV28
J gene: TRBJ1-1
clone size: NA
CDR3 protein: CASGYRRNTEAFF
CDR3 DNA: TGTGCCAGCGGGTACAGGAGGAACACTGAAGCTTTCTTT

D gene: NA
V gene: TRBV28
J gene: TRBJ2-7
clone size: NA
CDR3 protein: CASSGGGGISYEQYF
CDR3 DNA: TGTGCCAGCAGTGGGGGGGGCGGGATATCCTACGAGCAGTACTTC

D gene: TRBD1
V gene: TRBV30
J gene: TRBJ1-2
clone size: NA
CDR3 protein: CAWTGTGTSGYTF
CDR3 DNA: TGTGCCTGGACCGGGACAGGGACTTCTGGCTACACCTTC

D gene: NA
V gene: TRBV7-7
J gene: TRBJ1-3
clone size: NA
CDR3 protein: CASSPRRGNTIYF
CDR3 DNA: TGTGCTAGCAGCCCCCGCAGAGGAAACACCATATATTTT

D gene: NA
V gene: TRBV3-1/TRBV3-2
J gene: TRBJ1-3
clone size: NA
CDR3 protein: CASSQAGLGNTIYF
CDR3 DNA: TGTGCCAGCAGCCAAGCGGGGTTAGGAAACACCATATATTTT

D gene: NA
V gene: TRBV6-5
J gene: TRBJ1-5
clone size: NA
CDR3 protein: CASSNPGKNQHF
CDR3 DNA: TGTGCCAGCAGCAATCCGGGAAAGAATCAGCATTTT

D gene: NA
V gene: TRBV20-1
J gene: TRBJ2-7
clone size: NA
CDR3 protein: CSASVSSGAYEQYF
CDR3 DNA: TGCAGTGCTAGTGTGAGTTCAGGGGCGTACGAGCAGTACTTC